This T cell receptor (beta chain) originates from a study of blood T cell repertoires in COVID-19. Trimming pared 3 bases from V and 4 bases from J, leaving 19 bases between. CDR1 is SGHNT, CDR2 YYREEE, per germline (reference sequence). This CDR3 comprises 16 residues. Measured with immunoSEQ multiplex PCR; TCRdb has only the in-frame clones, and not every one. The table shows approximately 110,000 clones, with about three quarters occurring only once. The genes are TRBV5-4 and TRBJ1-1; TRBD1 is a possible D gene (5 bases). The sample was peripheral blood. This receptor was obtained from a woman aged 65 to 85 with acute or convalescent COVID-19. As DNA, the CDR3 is TGTGCCAGCAGCTCCCCCCTGGCAGGGCTGGGCACTGAAGCTTTCTTT. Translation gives CASSSPLAGLGTEAFF.